Listed below are T cell receptor beta chains from one sample, sequenced in a study of blood T cells in healthy people across ages. TCRdb re-analysed the 5' RACE reads in MiXCR, keeping a single row per CDR3 protein. The table has some 900,000 distinct CDR3 sequences, 45% to 50% seen once; the top ten hold about an eighth. The sample taken for sequencing was blood. All receptors derive from a man aged 25-45 years in good health. CDR3s include the opening cysteine and the closing phenylalanine or tryptophan. Each record gives: V gene, clone size, D gene, J gene, CDR3 protein, CDR3 DNA. D genes are given only for firm matches. The listing skips clone size in some rows; elsewhere it reads once, few, many or a size class.

v_call: TRBV27; clone_size: -; d_call: -; j_call: TRBJ1-5; cdr3_aa: CASSTHQPQHF; cdr3_nt: TGTGCCAGCAGCACCCATCAGCCCCAGCATTTT
v_call: TRBV12-3/TRBV12-4; clone_size: many; d_call: -; j_call: TRBJ2-3; cdr3_aa: CASSGRRGPVGTDTQYF; cdr3_nt: TGTGCCAGCAGCGGTCGTCGGGGGCCGGTGGGCACAGATACGCAGTATTTT
v_call: TRBV7-9; clone_size: -; d_call: TRBD1; j_call: TRBJ2-1; cdr3_aa: CASSQGRDRDYNEQFF; cdr3_nt: TGTGCCAGCAGCCAAGGGCGGGACAGGGACTACAATGAGCAGTTCTTC
v_call: TRBV4-3; clone_size: -; d_call: -; j_call: TRBJ2-3; cdr3_aa: CASSQVLRGAADTQYF; cdr3_nt: TGCGCCAGCAGCCAAGTTCTGCGGGGAGCAGCAGATACGCAGTATTTT
v_call: TRBV7-2; clone_size: -; d_call: TRBD2; j_call: TRBJ2-5; cdr3_aa: CASSPGLAATQYF; cdr3_nt: TGTGCCAGCAGCCCAGGACTAGCGGCGACCCAGTACTTC
v_call: TRBV5-6; clone_size: -; d_call: -; j_call: TRBJ1-4; cdr3_aa: CASSFGQGSEKLFF; cdr3_nt: TGTGCCAGCAGCTTCGGGCAGGGCAGCGAAAAACTGTTTTTT
v_call: TRBV7-9; clone_size: many; d_call: -; j_call: TRBJ2-5; cdr3_aa: CASSLSGSQETQYF; cdr3_nt: TGTGCCAGCAGCTTATCGGGCAGCCAAGAGACCCAGTACTTC
v_call: TRBV10-3; clone_size: -; d_call: TRBD1; j_call: TRBJ2-7; cdr3_aa: CAISAGTGRPYEQYF; cdr3_nt: TGTGCCATCAGTGCCGGGACAGGACGACCCTACGAGCAGTACTTC
v_call: TRBV20-1; clone_size: -; d_call: TRBD1; j_call: TRBJ1-5; cdr3_aa: CGAFGQVWSSNQPQHF; cdr3_nt: TGCGGTGCTTTCGGACAGGTTTGGAGTAGCAATCAGCCCCAGCATTTT
v_call: TRBV2; clone_size: -; d_call: TRBD1; j_call: TRBJ1-5; cdr3_aa: CASMWTGGDQPQHF; cdr3_nt: TGTGCCAGCATGTGGACAGGGGGCGATCAGCCCCAGCATTTT
v_call: TRBV29-1; clone_size: few; d_call: TRBD1; j_call: TRBJ1-5; cdr3_aa: CSVAKGARDQPQHF; cdr3_nt: TGCAGCGTCGCGAAGGGGGCGCGTGATCAGCCCCAGCATTTT
v_call: TRBV6-5; clone_size: few; d_call: TRBD1; j_call: TRBJ1-6; cdr3_aa: CASSHGVGQTSPLHF; cdr3_nt: TGTGCCAGCAGTCATGGGGTGGGACAGACTTCACCCCTCCACTTT
v_call: TRBV20-1; clone_size: -; d_call: -; j_call: TRBJ1-1; cdr3_aa: CSAKTRNLNTEAFF; cdr3_nt: TGCAGTGCAAAAACCCGAAATCTGAACACTGAAGCTTTCTTT
v_call: TRBV7-2; clone_size: -; d_call: -; j_call: TRBJ1-2; cdr3_aa: CASSLGEIYGYTF; cdr3_nt: TGTGCCAGCAGCTTGGGGGAGATCTATGGCTACACCTTC
v_call: TRBV6-6; clone_size: -; d_call: -; j_call: TRBJ2-3; cdr3_aa: CASSNTRWSTDTQYF; cdr3_nt: TGTGCCAGCAGTAATACTAGGTGGAGCACAGATACGCAGTATTTT
v_call: TRBV2; clone_size: -; d_call: TRBD2; j_call: TRBJ2-3; cdr3_aa: CASSEWTSGSTQYF; cdr3_nt: TGTGCCAGCAGTGAATGGACTAGCGGCAGTACGCAGTATTTT
v_call: TRBV27; clone_size: -; d_call: -; j_call: TRBJ2-5; cdr3_aa: CASSGGVTIGGTQYF; cdr3_nt: TGTGCCAGCAGTGGGGGTGTGACCATCGGCGGGACCCAGTACTTC
v_call: TRBV24-1; clone_size: once; d_call: -; j_call: TRBJ2-2; cdr3_aa: CATSVAGGNTGELFF; cdr3_nt: TGTGCCACCAGTGTGGCTGGCGGTAACACCGGGGAGCTGTTTTTT
v_call: TRBV7-7; clone_size: once; d_call: TRBD2; j_call: TRBJ2-2; cdr3_aa: CASSPRTSGANTGELFF; cdr3_nt: TGTGCTAGCAGCCCCCGGACTAGCGGGGCGAACACCGGGGAGCTGTTTTTT
v_call: TRBV12-3/TRBV12-4; clone_size: -; d_call: -; j_call: TRBJ1-1; cdr3_aa: CASSLGANSEAFF; cdr3_nt: TGTGCCAGCAGTTTGGGGGCGAACTCTGAAGCTTTCTTT
v_call: TRBV20-1; clone_size: few; d_call: -; j_call: TRBJ2-4; cdr3_aa: CSARSRDGNIQYF; cdr3_nt: TGCAGTGCTAGGAGCAGGGACGGGAACATTCAGTACTTC
v_call: TRBV9; clone_size: -; d_call: -; j_call: TRBJ1-4; cdr3_aa: CASSGTARSNEKLFF; cdr3_nt: TGTGCCAGCAGCGGAACAGCGAGGTCTAATGAAAAACTGTTTTTT
v_call: TRBV20-1; clone_size: -; d_call: -; j_call: TRBJ2-7; cdr3_aa: CSARDRRRVFPYEQYF; cdr3_nt: TGCAGTGCTAGAGATAGAAGAAGAGTGTTTCCCTACGAGCAGTACTTC
v_call: TRBV3-1; clone_size: -; d_call: -; j_call: TRBJ2-3; cdr3_aa: CASSQDLIRTNRGTQYF; cdr3_nt: TGTGCCAGCAGCCAAGATCTAATCCGGACAAATAGGGGGACGCAGTATTTT
v_call: TRBV20-1; clone_size: few; d_call: -; j_call: TRBJ2-1; cdr3_aa: CSAMTGGRDEQFF; cdr3_nt: TGCAGTGCTATGACTGGAGGAAGAGATGAGCAGTTCTTC
v_call: TRBV24-1; clone_size: -; d_call: -; j_call: TRBJ2-3; cdr3_aa: CATSDFQGGDTQYF; cdr3_nt: TGTGCCACCAGTGATTTCCAGGGGGGAGATACGCAGTATTTT
v_call: TRBV13; clone_size: -; d_call: TRBD2; j_call: TRBJ2-1; cdr3_aa: CASSPGTSGFNEQFF; cdr3_nt: TGTGCCAGCAGCCCCGGGACTAGCGGGTTCAATGAGCAGTTCTTC
v_call: TRBV7-9; clone_size: -; d_call: -; j_call: TRBJ1-5; cdr3_aa: CASSGELGQPQHF; cdr3_nt: TGTGCCAGCTCCGGGGAGCTCGGCCAGCCCCAGCATTTT
v_call: TRBV30; clone_size: -; d_call: -; j_call: TRBJ2-3; cdr3_aa: CAWSVHGYPRGTDTQYF; cdr3_nt: TGTGCCTGGAGTGTTCACGGTTACCCTAGGGGGACAGATACGCAGTATTTT
v_call: TRBV7-2; clone_size: -; d_call: TRBD1; j_call: TRBJ1-2; cdr3_aa: CASSLAGGDTF; cdr3_nt: TGTGCCAGCAGCTTAGCAGGGGGCGACACCTTC
v_call: TRBV18; clone_size: few; d_call: TRBD2; j_call: TRBJ2-5; cdr3_aa: CASSQKRGGNEQYF; cdr3_nt: TGTGCCAGCTCACAAAAGCGGGGGGGCAATGAGCAGTACTTC
v_call: TRBV29-1; clone_size: -; d_call: TRBD2; j_call: TRBJ2-5; cdr3_aa: CSVEKELAGSNEQYF; cdr3_nt: TGCAGCGTTGAAAAGGAGCTAGCGGGTAGCAATGAGCAGTACTTC
v_call: TRBV7-2; clone_size: few; d_call: -; j_call: TRBJ1-1; cdr3_aa: CASSLAPPGVNTEAFF; cdr3_nt: TGTGCCAGCAGCTTAGCCCCGCCAGGGGTAAACACTGAAGCTTTCTTT
v_call: TRBV20-1; clone_size: few; d_call: TRBD1; j_call: TRBJ2-7; cdr3_aa: CSAHPETGISYEQYF; cdr3_nt: TGCAGTGCGCACCCTGAGACAGGGATCTCCTACGAGCAGTACTTC
v_call: TRBV7-2; clone_size: many; d_call: -; j_call: TRBJ2-5; cdr3_aa: CASSLRLLQETQYF; cdr3_nt: TGTGCCAGCAGCTTACGACTCTTACAAGAGACCCAGTACTTC
v_call: TRBV2; clone_size: many; d_call: TRBD2; j_call: TRBJ2-3; cdr3_aa: CASSRLAGGPDTQYF; cdr3_nt: TGTGCCAGCAGCCGACTAGCGGGGGGCCCCGATACGCAGTATTTT
v_call: TRBV29-1; clone_size: few; d_call: -; j_call: TRBJ2-4; cdr3_aa: CSVGGSGGIQYF; cdr3_nt: TGCAGCGTGGGGGGCTCCGGTGGCATTCAGTACTTC
v_call: TRBV7-2; clone_size: -; d_call: -; j_call: TRBJ2-7; cdr3_aa: CASSLDGGPYEQYF; cdr3_nt: TGTGCCAGCAGCTTAGACGGGGGGCCCTACGAGCAGTACTTC
v_call: TRBV6-2/TRBV6-3; clone_size: -; d_call: TRBD2; j_call: TRBJ2-5; cdr3_aa: CASRVTSDQETQYF; cdr3_nt: TGTGCCAGCAGGGTGACTAGCGATCAGGAGACCCAGTACTTC
v_call: TRBV9; clone_size: few; d_call: TRBD1; j_call: TRBJ2-3; cdr3_aa: CASSVGTGGWTDTQYF; cdr3_nt: TGTGCCAGCAGCGTAGGGACAGGGGGGTGGACAGATACGCAGTATTTT
v_call: TRBV5-6; clone_size: -; d_call: -; j_call: TRBJ2-2; cdr3_aa: CASSLSGRELFF; cdr3_nt: TGTGCCAGCAGCTTGTCAGGACGGGAGCTGTTTTTT
v_call: TRBV12-3/TRBV12-4; clone_size: -; d_call: TRBD1; j_call: TRBJ2-5; cdr3_aa: CASSKQGLETQYF; cdr3_nt: TGTGCCAGCAGTAAACAGGGGTTGGAGACCCAGTACTTC
v_call: TRBV2; clone_size: -; d_call: -; j_call: TRBJ1-2; cdr3_aa: CASSEAPIGGYTF; cdr3_nt: TGTGCCAGCAGTGAAGCCCCGATTGGTGGCTACACCTTC
v_call: TRBV12-3/TRBV12-4; clone_size: -; d_call: -; j_call: TRBJ2-1; cdr3_aa: CASSRDSDYNEQFF; cdr3_nt: TGTGCCAGCAGCAGAGACTCAGACTACAATGAGCAGTTCTTC
v_call: TRBV12-3/TRBV12-4; clone_size: few; d_call: TRBD2; j_call: TRBJ2-1; cdr3_aa: CASSLFPSIAGVRHEQFF; cdr3_nt: TGTGCCAGCAGTTTGTTCCCATCGATAGCGGGGGTACGACATGAGCAGTTCTTC
v_call: TRBV2; clone_size: -; d_call: -; j_call: TRBJ1-4; cdr3_aa: CASRGEGEKLFF; cdr3_nt: TGTGCCAGCAGAGGGGAAGGAGAAAAACTGTTTTTT
v_call: TRBV7-2; clone_size: -; d_call: TRBD2; j_call: TRBJ2-1; cdr3_aa: CASSLEPRGGRNEQFF; cdr3_nt: TGTGCCAGCAGCTTAGAGCCGCGGGGGGGCAGGAATGAGCAGTTCTTC
v_call: TRBV20-1; clone_size: -; d_call: TRBD1; j_call: TRBJ1-1; cdr3_aa: CSARSDRGREAFF; cdr3_nt: TGCAGTGCTAGGTCGGACAGGGGGCGCGAGGCTTTCTTT
v_call: TRBV7-2; clone_size: few; d_call: -; j_call: TRBJ1-6; cdr3_aa: CASSLGERSYNSPLHF; cdr3_nt: TGTGCCAGCAGCTTAGGAGAACGCTCCTATAATTCACCCCTCCACTTT
v_call: TRBV20-1; clone_size: many; d_call: TRBD2; j_call: TRBJ2-3; cdr3_aa: CSARVAGGTDTQYF; cdr3_nt: TGCAGTGCTAGAGTTGCGGGGGGCACAGATACGCAGTATTTT
v_call: TRBV30; clone_size: -; d_call: TRBD1; j_call: TRBJ2-7; cdr3_aa: CAWSYRGDYEQYF; cdr3_nt: TGTGCCTGGAGCTACAGGGGGGACTACGAGCAGTACTTC
v_call: TRBV2; clone_size: once; d_call: -; j_call: TRBJ2-1; cdr3_aa: CASIEGAHEQFF; cdr3_nt: TGTGCCAGCATTGAAGGGGCACATGAGCAGTTCTTC